This passage covers 30 T cell receptor beta chains from one sample sequenced in a study of cytomegalovirus exposure and HLA in healthy donors. The PCR contained 60 Vbeta and 13 Jbeta primers. Libraries were prepared by immunoSEQ multiplex PCR; TCRdb keeps only in-frame clonotypes and omits some of them. Among approximately 160,000 clones, over 75% were seen once, and the ten largest hold approximately 2%. The sample taken for sequencing was PBMCs. Source of these receptors: a woman aged 18-35 years in good health and CMV-seronegative.

The gene calls are TRBV13 and TRBJ2-7; D is possibly TRBD2 (5 bases). CDR1 and CDR2 (germline): PRHDT, FYEKMQ (reference sequence). Trimming removed 6 bases from V and 3 bases from J, with 18 bases in between. The CDR3 is 15 residues long. The CDR3 protein is CASRPSRTGDYEQYF. The CDR3 DNA reads as TGTGCCAGCAGACCCTCCCGGACTGGGGACTACGAGCAGTACTTC. The full variable domain, in which reference TRBV13 and TRBJ2-7 provide the parts outside the CDR3, is AAGVIQSPRHLIKEKRETATLKCYPIPRHDTVYWYQQGPGQDPQFLISFYEKMQSDKGSIPDRFSAQQFSDYHSELNMSSLELGDSALYFCASRPSRTGDYEQYFGPGTRLTVT.

The chain recombines TRBV19 with TRBJ1-5, with 7 bases fitting TRBD1. V was pared by 5 bases and J by 6 bases, with 7 bases of the junction left unmatched. CDR3 length equals 14 residues. Germline-derived CDR1 and CDR2 are LNHDA and SQIVND (reference sequence). CDR3 in DNA: TGTGCCAGTAGTTGGCCAGGGGGAGGTCAGCCCCAGCATTTT. Residues: CASSWPGGGQPQHF.

This clone has more than one count but fewer than ten. The chain carries TRBV10-3 and TRBJ2-5, with 10 bases fitting TRBD1. The V gene's germline CDR1 is ENHRY and CDR2 SYGVKD. The CDR3 totals 14 residues. The V and J ends lost 5 bases and 5 bases, in that order; junction bases with no gene match: 5. The CDR3 sequence is CAISKTGQGETQYF. CDR3 DNA sequence: TGTGCCATCAGTAAAACGGGACAGGGGGAGACCCAGTACTTC.

This clone was recorded a few times. This chain joins TRBV19 and TRBJ1-2; TRBD1 matches 7 bases. V dropped 2 bases and J dropped 0; count of bases not matched to a gene: 12. The CDR3 length is 18 residues. Per the germline V gene, CDR1 is LNHDA and CDR2 is SQIVND (reference sequence). Written as DNA, the CDR3 is TGTGCCAGTAGTATAACGGTCTGGGACAGTCAAGCTAACTATGGCTACACCTTC. Amino acid sequence: CASSITVWDSQANYGYTF.

Of note for this clone: One junction end does not reproduce the germline sequence, and a read error may be involved. The chain combines TRBV7-9 with TRBJ1-5, with 8 bases that match TRBD1. The CDR3 is 16 residues long. CDR1 SEHNR and CDR2 FQNEAQ come from the germline V gene (reference sequence). The CDR3 coding sequence is TGTTCCAGCAGCCGGACAGGGATCGGTGGCAATCAGCCCCAGCATTTT. Its protein product is CSSSRTGIGGNQPQHF.

The V gene is TRBV5-6, the J gene TRBJ1-6; 7 bases match TRBD1. This CDR3 is 17 amino acids long. The V gene's germline CDR1 is SGHDT and CDR2 YYEEEE. With 4 bases clipped from V and 9 bases from J, the junction kept 16 bases outside the gene matches. CDR3 sequence reads: CASSETKGAVFGSPLHF. The CDR3 nucleotides are TGTGCCAGCAGCGAGACCAAGGGGGCGGTTTTTGGTTCACCCCTCCACTTT.

The rearrangement links TRBV7-6 to TRBJ2-2; 8 bases map to TRBD2. The V and J ends lost 2 bases and 6 bases, in that order; junction bases with no gene match: 5. Germline CDR1 and CDR2: SGHVS and FNYEAQ. The CDR3 is made up of 15 amino acids. CDR3 region: CASSLIGGAPGELFF. The CDR3 nucleotides read TGTGCCAGCAGCTTAATCGGGGGGGCCCCCGGGGAGCTGTTTTTT.

The chain recombines TRBV7-3 with TRBJ2-7, with 11 bases identical to TRBD1. The germline V gene has CDR1 SGHTA and CDR2 FQGTGA. Losses at the gene ends were 5 bases for V and 5 bases for J; bases not matched to a gene: 5. The CDR3 consists of 14 residues. CDR3 nucleotides: TGTGCCAGCAGCGAAGGGGACAGGGGGGACGAGCAGTACTTC. Translating it yields CASSEGDRGDEQYF. The whole variable domain, filled in from reference TRBV7-3 and TRBJ2-7, reads GAGVSQTPSNKVTEKGKYVELRCDPISGHTALYWYRQSLGQGPEFLIYFQGTGAADDSGLPNDRFFAVRPEGSVSTLKIQRTERGDSAVYLCASSEGDRGDEQYFGPGTRLTVT.

The CDR3 region is CASSLTTSGRNTDTQYF. CDR3 nucleotides: TGTGCCAGCAGTCTGACGACTAGCGGGAGGAACACAGATACGCAGTATTTT. The chain links TRBV2 to TRBJ2-3; 13 nucleotides match TRBD2. The V gene end was trimmed by 5 bases and the J gene end by 2 bases; junction bases not matched to a gene: 7. CDR3 length: 17 amino acids. The germline CDR1 and CDR2 sequences are SNHLY and FYNNEI.

The V and J genes are TRBV5-4 and TRBJ2-7; 16 bases are shared with TRBD2. V lost 4 bases and J lost 4; bases outside the gene matches: 17. The germline CDR1 and CDR2 sequences are SGHNT and YYREEE (reference sequence). CDR3 length equals 20 residues. The CDR3 region is CASSAIPPGLAGGGPYEQYF. In DNA, the CDR3 is TGTGCCAGCAGCGCAATTCCTCCGGGACTAGCGGGAGGGGGACCTTACGAGCAGTACTTC.

V usage is TRBV13 and J usage is TRBJ1-4, with D possibly matching TRBD1 (6 bases). Per germline, CDR1 PRHDT and CDR2 FYEKMQ (reference sequence). The CDR3 covers 16 residues. Trimming pared 5 bases from V and 4 bases from J, leaving 17 bases between. The CDR3 region has the DNA TGTGCCAGCAGCCTAACTTCAGGGGCGCGTAATGAAAAACTGTTTTTT. It encodes CASSLTSGARNEKLFF.

This chain uses TRBV6-5 with TRBJ1-6, with 9 bases lining up with TRBD1. V shed 3 bases, J shed 9 bases, and the junction held 3 bases outside the gene matches. Germline CDR1 and CDR2: MNHEY and SVGAGI. This CDR3 has 14 residues. The CDR3 is CASSYKDRGSPLHF. In DNA, the CDR3 is TGTGCCAGCAGTTATAAGGACAGGGGTTCACCCCTCCACTTT.

V and J are TRBV9 and TRBJ1-6; 10 bases are a match to TRBD1. This CDR3 has 17 amino acids. Per germline, CDR1 SGDLS and CDR2 YYNGEE. Trimming cost V 4 bases and J 7 bases; bases outside gene matches: 11. The chain's CDR3 is CASSPTVGTGVNSPLHF. The CDR3 DNA follows: TGTGCCAGCAGCCCTACGGTAGGGACAGGGGTGAATTCACCCCTCCACTTT.

The chain recombines TRBV6-5 with TRBJ2-5; D gene ambiguous. The last part of the DNA fits TRBJ2-7 better; the J call may be wrong. The CDR3 runs to 13 residues. Germline V gives CDR1 MNHEY, CDR2 SVGAGI. The CDR3 DNA sequence: TGTGCCAGCAGCCAACAAAAAAACTACGAGCAGTACTTC. Translated, it gives CASSQQKNYEQYF.

The rearrangement joins TRBV9 to TRBJ1-6; D is undetermined. Germline V lookup: CDR1 SGDLS, CDR2 YYNGEE. The V end was cut by 3 bases, the J end by 10 bases, with 11 bases between. This CDR3 spans 13 amino acids. The CDR3 DNA sequence: TGTGCCAGCAGCGCCGAGGAACCGTCACCCCTCCACTTT. Translating it yields CASSAEEPSPLHF.

The chain has TRBV18 and TRBJ2-7; TRBD2 agrees at 7 bases. This CDR3 has 16 amino acids. Germline loops: CDR1 KGHSH, CDR2 LQKENI. Trimming cost V 0 bases and J 7 bases; bases outside gene matches: 12. The CDR3 loop is CASSPPLREDNREQYF. The CDR3 DNA follows: TGTGCCAGCTCACCACCGTTACGGGAGGATAACAGAGAGCAGTACTTC.

The rearrangement joins TRBV6-5 to TRBJ2-7; D uncertain. The ends were cut back, 1 base at V and 8 bases at J, with 6 bases in the middle. This CDR3 has 11 residues. Germline V CDR1 and CDR2: MNHEY, SVGAGI. As DNA, the CDR3 is TGTGCCAGCAGTTACTTCGGTCAGCAGTACTTC. This encodes CASSYFGQQYF.

This clone was seen only once. V is TRBV18 and J is TRBJ1-1; 7 bases fit TRBD1. This CDR3 comprises 16 residues. Trimming cost V 3 bases and J 6 bases; bases outside gene matches: 13. Germline CDR1 is KGHSH and CDR2 is LQKENI. The CDR3 protein is CASSPIPQGEFAEAFF. The CDR3 nucleotides are TGTGCCAGCTCACCGATACCGCAGGGGGAGTTCGCTGAAGCTTTCTTT.

V gene TRBV2 combines with J gene TRBJ1-5, with TRBD1 matching over 7 bases. J lost 4 bases, V lost 7 bases, and 10 bases had no gene match. Germline values: CDR1 SNHLY, CDR2 FYNNEI. There are 15 residues in the CDR3. This CDR3 is CASKSGTADNQPQHF. The CDR3 DNA is TGTGCCAGCAAATCCGGGACAGCGGATAATCAGCCCCAGCATTTT.

V and J are TRBV5-1 and TRBJ2-1; TRBD1 matches at 9 bases. Germline V CDR1 and CDR2: SGHRS, YFSETQ. J was trimmed by 9 bases and V by 9 bases; bases with no gene match: 10. CDR3 length: 13 residues. CDR3 sequence: CATRDRADSEQFF. The CDR3 bases are TGCGCCACCAGGGACAGGGCAGACAGTGAGCAGTTCTTC.

V gene TRBV5-1 combines with J gene TRBJ2-3; tentatively, D is TRBD2 (6 bases). The V gene's germline CDR1 is SGHRS and CDR2 YFSETQ. V was pared by 7 bases and J by 6 bases, with 21 bases between. CDR3 length: 15 residues. The CDR3 sequence: CASSPGVRGGDTQYF. CDR3 sequence (DNA): TGCGCCAGCTCCCCGGGAGTTCGTGGGGGTGATACGCAGTATTTT.

A single count supports this clone. An end of the junction differs from the germline gene, which may be a read error. V gene TRBV7-9 combines with J gene TRBJ1-2; the match to TRBD1 covers 7 bases. The germline CDR1 and CDR2 sequences are SEHNR and FQNEAQ (reference sequence). The CDR3 totals 17 residues. The CDR3 nucleotides are TGTTCCAGCAGCTTAGGGGGCCAGGCAGGGCTCTCGGATGGCTACACCTTC. Amino acid sequence: CSSSLGGQAGLSDGYTF.

V gene TRBV7-9 combines with J gene TRBJ1-2, with a tentative D call TRBD1 (6 bases). Trimming removed 4 bases from V and 6 bases from J, with 15 bases in between. This CDR3 has 14 amino acids. Germline values: CDR1 SEHNR, CDR2 FQNEAQ (reference sequence). In DNA form, the CDR3 reads TGTGCCAGCAGCTACGGGGGGGCTGGGGATGGCTACACCTTC. It codes for CASSYGGAGDGYTF.

This clone has only one observation. V usage is TRBV2 and J usage is TRBJ2-7; possibly TRBD1 for D (7 bases). Deletions cut 7 bases from V and 4 bases from J, with 17 bases between. Looked up from germline, CDR1 is SNHLY and CDR2 is FYNNEI. This CDR3 spans 14 amino acids. The CDR3 DNA reads TGTGCCAGCATTGTGGGAGGCAGGGGGTACGAGCAGTACTTC. Translated, it gives CASIVGGRGYEQYF.

The gene calls are TRBV29-1 and TRBJ2-3; 8 bases agree with TRBD2. Germline CDR1 and CDR2: SQVTM and ANQGSEA. V shed 6 bases and J 4 bases; nucleotides not matched to a gene: 9. CDR3 size: 14 residues. For the CDR3, the DNA is TGCAGCGTGGGAGCGGGAGAAGTCTCAGATACGCAGTATTTT. Its protein is CSVGAGEVSDTQYF.

The gene calls are TRBV10-3 and TRBJ2-7, with 8 bases that match TRBD1. The CDR3 spans 14 residues. CDR1 and CDR2 from the germline V gene are ENHRY and SYGVKD. Trimming cost V 6 bases and J 0 bases; bases outside gene matches: 4. The CDR3: CAIRGDRHSYEQYF. In DNA form, the CDR3 reads TGTGCCATCAGGGGGGACAGGCACTCCTACGAGCAGTACTTC.

DNA of the CDR3: TGTGCCAGCAGCCCTTGGACTAGCGGCTCCTACAATGAGCAGTTCTTC. This gives the protein CASSPWTSGSYNEQFF. The rearrangement joins TRBV28 to TRBJ2-1; TRBD2 aligns across 10 bases. Per germline, CDR1 MDHEN and CDR2 SYDVKM. V lost 6 bases and J lost 0; bases outside the gene matches: 5. CDR3 length: 16 residues.

This clone was found once. The chain combines TRBV7-3 with TRBJ2-2, with a weak D call TRBD1 (5 bases). This CDR3 comprises 15 residues. Trimming left V 5 bases short and J 2 bases short, with 12 bases between. Germline-derived CDR1 and CDR2 are SGHTA and FQGTGA. The CDR3 DNA sequence: TGTGCCAGCAGCCGCGGACATACCAACACCGGGGAGCTGTTTTTT. Its protein is CASSRGHTNTGELFF. Using reference TRBV7-3 and TRBJ2-2 for the parts outside the CDR3, the full variable domain is GAGVSQTPSNKVTEKGKYVELRCDPISGHTALYWYRQSLGQGPEFLIYFQGTGAADDSGLPNDRFFAVRPEGSVSTLKIQRTERGDSAVYLCASSRGHTNTGELFFGEGSRLTVL.

The genes are TRBV27 and TRBJ1-4; D is ambiguous. The germline CDR1 and CDR2 sequences are MNHEY and SMNVEV (reference sequence). The CDR3 runs to 14 residues. Trimming stripped 0 bases from V and 11 bases from J, with 13 bases between. The CDR3 here is CASSLSAPAPKLFF. CDR3 coding DNA: TGTGCCAGCAGTTTATCGGCCCCTGCCCCGAAACTGTTTTTT.

This chain joins TRBV28 and TRBJ1-1; 7 nucleotides match TRBD1. The germline gives CDR1 MDHEN, CDR2 SYDVKM. The V gene end was trimmed by 7 bases and the J gene end by 0 bases; junction bases not matched to a gene: 5. CDR3 length: 14 residues. The CDR3 reads CASNSDRVNTEAFF. The CDR3 nucleotides are TGTGCCAGCAATTCCGACAGGGTGAACACTGAAGCTTTCTTT. The complete variable domain, with remaining parts taken from reference TRBV28 and TRBJ1-1, reads DVKVTQSSRYLVKRTGEKVFLECVQDMDHENMFWYRQDPGLGLRLIYFSYDVKMKEKGDIPEGYSVSREKKERFSLILESASTNQTSMYLCASNSDRVNTEAFFGQGTRLTVV.